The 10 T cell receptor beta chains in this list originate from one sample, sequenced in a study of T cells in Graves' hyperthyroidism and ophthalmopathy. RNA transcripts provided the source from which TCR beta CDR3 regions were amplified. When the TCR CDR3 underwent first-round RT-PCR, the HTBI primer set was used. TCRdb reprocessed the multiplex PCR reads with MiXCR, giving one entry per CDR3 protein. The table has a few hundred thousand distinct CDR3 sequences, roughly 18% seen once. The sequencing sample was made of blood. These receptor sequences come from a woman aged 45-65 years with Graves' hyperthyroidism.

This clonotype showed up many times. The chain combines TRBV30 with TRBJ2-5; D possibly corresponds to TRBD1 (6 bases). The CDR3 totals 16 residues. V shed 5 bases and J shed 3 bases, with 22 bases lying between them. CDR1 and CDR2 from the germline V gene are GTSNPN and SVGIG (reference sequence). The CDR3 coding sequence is TGTGCCTGGTCCTCCCCCTACAGGGTACCCGAAGAGACCCAGTACTTC. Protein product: CAWSSPYRVPEETQYF.

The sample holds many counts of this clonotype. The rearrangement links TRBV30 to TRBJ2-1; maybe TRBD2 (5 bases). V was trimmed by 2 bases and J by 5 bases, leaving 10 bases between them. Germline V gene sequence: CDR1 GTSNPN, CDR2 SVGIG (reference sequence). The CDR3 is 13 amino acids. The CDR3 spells CAWSPGLNNEQFF. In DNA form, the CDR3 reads TGTGCCTGGAGTCCCGGACTCAACAATGAGCAGTTCTTC.

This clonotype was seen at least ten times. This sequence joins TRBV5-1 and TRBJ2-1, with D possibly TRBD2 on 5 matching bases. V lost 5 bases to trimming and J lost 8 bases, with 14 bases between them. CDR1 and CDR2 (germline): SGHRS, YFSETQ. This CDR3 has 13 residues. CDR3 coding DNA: TGCGCCAGCAGGAAAGAGGGTGGTGATGAGCAGTTCTTC. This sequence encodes CASRKEGGDEQFF.

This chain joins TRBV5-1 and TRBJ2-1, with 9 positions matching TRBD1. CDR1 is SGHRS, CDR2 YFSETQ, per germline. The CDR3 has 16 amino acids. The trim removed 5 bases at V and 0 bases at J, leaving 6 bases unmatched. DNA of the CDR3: TGCGCCAGCAGACTTGGGACAGGGAGCTCCTACAATGAGCAGTTCTTC. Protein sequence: CASRLGTGSSYNEQFF. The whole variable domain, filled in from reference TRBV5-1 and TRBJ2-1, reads KAGVTQTPRYLIKTRGQQVTLSCSPISGHRSVSWYQQTPGQGLQFLFEYFSETQRNKGNFPGRFSGRQFSNSRSEMNVSTLELGDSALYLCASRLGTGSSYNEQFFGPGTRLTVL.

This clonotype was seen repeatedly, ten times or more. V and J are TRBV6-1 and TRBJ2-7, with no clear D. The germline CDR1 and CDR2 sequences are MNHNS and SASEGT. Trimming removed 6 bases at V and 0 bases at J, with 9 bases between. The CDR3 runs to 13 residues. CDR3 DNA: TGTGCCAGCAGAAAACCAAGCTCCTACGAGCAGTACTTC. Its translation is CASRKPSSYEQYF.

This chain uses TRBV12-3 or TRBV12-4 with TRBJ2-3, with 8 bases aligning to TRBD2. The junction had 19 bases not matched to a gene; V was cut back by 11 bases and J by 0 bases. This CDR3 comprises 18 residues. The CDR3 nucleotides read TGTGCCTGCATTAAAGTTGCTAGCGGGCTGGCTAGCACAGATACGCAGTATTTT. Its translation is CACIKVASGLASTDTQYF.

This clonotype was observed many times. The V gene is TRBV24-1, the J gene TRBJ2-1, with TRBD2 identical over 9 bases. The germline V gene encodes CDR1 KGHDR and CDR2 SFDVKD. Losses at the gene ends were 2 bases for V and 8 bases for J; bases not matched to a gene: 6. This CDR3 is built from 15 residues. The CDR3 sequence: CATSDSQIAGDEQFF. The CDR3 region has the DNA TGTGCCACCAGTGATTCCCAGATAGCGGGGGATGAGCAGTTCTTC.

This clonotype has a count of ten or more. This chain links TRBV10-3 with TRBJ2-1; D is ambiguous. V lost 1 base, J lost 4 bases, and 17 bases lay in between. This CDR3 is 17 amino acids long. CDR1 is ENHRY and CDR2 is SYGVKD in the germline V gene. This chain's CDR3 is CAISEWAQSQTYNEQFF. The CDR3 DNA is TGTGCCATCAGTGAGTGGGCCCAATCCCAAACTTACAATGAGCAGTTCTTC.

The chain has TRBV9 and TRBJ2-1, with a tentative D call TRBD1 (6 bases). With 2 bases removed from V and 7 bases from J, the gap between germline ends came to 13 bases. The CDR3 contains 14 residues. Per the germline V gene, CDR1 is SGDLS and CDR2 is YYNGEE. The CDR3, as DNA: TGTGCCAGCAGCGTCCTGGTAGGGACAAATGAGCAGTTCTTC. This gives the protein CASSVLVGTNEQFF.

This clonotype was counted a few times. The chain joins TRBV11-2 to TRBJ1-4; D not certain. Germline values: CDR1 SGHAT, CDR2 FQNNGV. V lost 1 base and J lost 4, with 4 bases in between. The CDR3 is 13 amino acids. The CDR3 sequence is CASSLALNEKLFF. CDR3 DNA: TGTGCCAGCAGCTTAGCACTTAATGAAAAACTGTTTTTT. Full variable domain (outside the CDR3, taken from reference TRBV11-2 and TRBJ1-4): EAGVAQSPRYKIIEKRQSVAFWCNPISGHATLYWYQQILGQGPKLLIQFQNNGVVDDSQLPKDRFSAERLKGVDSTLKIQPAKLEDSAVYLCASSLALNEKLFFGSGTQLSVL.